This passage covers 24 T cell receptor beta chains from one sample sequenced in a study of beta chain features in type 1 diabetes. TCRB transcripts that were expressed got sequenced, as all of the isolated RNA had been reverse transcribed. Profiling relied on immunoSEQ multiplex PCR, and the TCRdb table lists in-frame clones only, not all of them. The profile shows about 220,000 clones, 9.5% to 13% of them singletons. Sequences were obtained from central memory CD4+ T cells from blood. These receptors were obtained from a man younger than 35 in good health.

This clone was detected a few times. This rearrangement joins TRBV10-3 to TRBJ2-7; TRBD1 matches 9 bases. The CDR3 consists of 17 residues. Germline V CDR1 and CDR2: ENHRY, SYGVKD. The V gene end was trimmed by 3 bases and the J gene end by 6 bases; junction bases not matched to a gene: 15. The CDR3: CAISDHHAGTGSSEQYF. The DNA of the CDR3 is TGTGCCATCAGTGACCATCACGCGGGGACAGGGAGCTCCGAGCAGTACTTC.

This clone was seen more than once but under ten times. In DNA form, the CDR3 reads TGTGCCAGTTCTCCCCTCGCGGAGACCCAGTACTTC. Its protein product is CASSPLAETQYF. The chain joins TRBV10-3 to TRBJ2-5; no clear D gene. Germline values: CDR1 ENHRY, CDR2 SYGVKD. Deletions cut 10 bases from V and 5 bases from J, with 14 bases between. The CDR3 runs to 12 residues.

Of note for this clone: Other nucleotide sequences in the sample specify the same CDR3. The chain employs TRBV9 and TRBJ2-3; the D is unclear. With 0 bases removed from V and 2 bases from J, the gap between germline ends came to 10 bases. This CDR3 has 15 amino acids. Germline CDR1 and CDR2: SGDLS and YYNGEE. The CDR3 reads CASSVEGFDTDTQYF. CDR3 nucleotide sequence: TGTGCCAGCAGCGTAGAAGGGTTCGACACAGATACGCAGTATTTT.

This clone showed up just a few times. Sequence at one end of the junction differs from germline and may be a read error. The rearrangement joins TRBV7-7 to TRBJ2-3; TRBD2 matches at 7 bases. This CDR3 comprises 14 residues. Germline-derived CDR1 and CDR2 are SSHAT and FNYEAQ (reference sequence). The CDR3, as DNA: TGTGCTAGCAGCCCTGGGACTAACACAGATACGCAGTATTTT. It is translated as CASSPGTNTDTQYF.

Concerning this clone itself: With only one base between it and a far larger clone, this is likely a read error. CDR3 sequence reads: CARTSRGASATYNEQFF. The CDR3 DNA reads as TGTGCCCGCACCTCGAGGGGGGCTAGCGCCACCTACAATGAGCAGTTCTTC. The rearrangement joins TRBV7-2 to TRBJ2-1; D tentatively reads TRBD1 or TRBD2 (6 bases each). The ends were cut back, 11 bases at V and 2 bases at J, with 25 bases in the middle. CDR1 is SGHTA and CDR2 is FQGNSA in the germline V gene. This CDR3 contains 17 residues.

The rearrangement joins TRBV30 to TRBJ1-1; a possible D gene is TRBD1 (5 bases). CDR3 length: 15 amino acids. Per the germline V gene, CDR1 is GTSNPN and CDR2 is SVGIG (reference sequence). The V end lost 3 bases, the J end lost 5 bases, and 19 bases lay between the germline ends. CDR3 DNA sequence: TGTGCCTGGAGGGCACCTGTCCGGGGGAGTACTGAAGCTTTCTTT. Its translation is CAWRAPVRGSTEAFF.

This clone showed up many times. The chain is built from TRBV28 and TRBJ1-1; 11 nucleotides match TRBD1. CDR1 and CDR2 from the germline V gene are MDHEN and SYDVKM. The CDR3 runs 16 residues. V lost 5 bases and J lost 4; bases outside the gene matches: 9. DNA for the CDR3: TGTGCCAGCAGTGTATCCCGGGGACAGGGGGGCACTGAAGCTTTCTTT. Translating it yields CASSVSRGQGGTEAFF.

The sample holds a few counts of this clone. The V gene is TRBV7-2, the J gene TRBJ2-1; TRBD2 agrees at 7 bases. This CDR3 is built from 15 residues. V gave up 2 bases and J gave up 9 bases; unmatched junction bases: 10. The germline CDR1 and CDR2 sequences are SGHTA and FQGNSA. The CDR3 spells CASSLSSGLDGEQFF. CDR3 DNA sequence: TGTGCCAGCAGCTTATCTAGCGGCCTCGATGGTGAGCAGTTCTTC.

The chain is built from TRBV7-9 and TRBJ1-4; D is unresolved. The CDR3 has 14 residues. Trimming stripped 1 base from V and 7 bases from J, with 10 bases between. In germline, CDR1 is SEHNR, CDR2 FQNEAQ (reference sequence). The CDR3 loop reads CASSLVGDAEKLFF. CDR3 sequence (DNA): TGTGCCAGCAGCTTAGTCGGCGATGCTGAAAAACTGTTTTTT.

In its sample, this clone was seen a few times. The rearrangement joins TRBV28 to TRBJ2-7; D tentatively fits TRBD1 or TRBD2 (5 bases each). The CDR3 runs 13 residues. Germline CDR1 MDHEN, CDR2 SYDVKM. Trimming took off 4 bases at V and 1 base at J, with 8 bases between the two ends. CDR3 sequence: CASSSGSSYEQYF. CDR3 in DNA: TGTGCCAGCAGTTCAGGGAGTTCCTACGAGCAGTACTTC. The whole variable domain, remainder taken from reference TRBV28 and TRBJ2-7, is DVKVTQSSRYLVKRTGEKVFLECVQDMDHENMFWYRQDPGLGLRLIYFSYDVKMKEKGDIPEGYSVSREKKERFSLILESASTNQTSMYLCASSSGSSYEQYFGPGTRLTVT.

The chain employs TRBV7-2 and TRBJ2-7; TRBD1 might be the D (5 bases). Germline loops: CDR1 SGHTA, CDR2 FQGNSA. Trimming removed 5 bases at V and 6 bases at J, with 11 bases between. This CDR3 contains 12 residues. The CDR3 DNA reads as TGTGCCAGCAGCCCGACAAGGGGCGAGCAGTACTTC. Its translation is CASSPTRGEQYF.

This clone turned up a few times. This chain links TRBV11-2 with TRBJ1-5, with 11 bases matching TRBD1. The CDR3 consists of 16 residues. Germline CDR1 reads SGHAT; CDR2 reads FQNNGV. J was trimmed by 7 bases and V by 4 bases; bases with no gene match: 9. DNA of the CDR3: TGTGCCAGCAGCTACCCCGGGACAGGGGGTCCACAGCCCCAGCATTTT. Translating gives CASSYPGTGGPQPQHF.

The rearrangement links TRBV7-2 to TRBJ2-2; the D is unclear. The CDR3 has 14 residues. Germline V gene sequence: CDR1 SGHTA, CDR2 FQGNSA. V lost 1 base and J lost 4, with 7 bases in between. Here the CDR3 DNA reads TGTGCCAGCAGCTTAGGGCAGCTCACCGGGGAGCTGTTTTTT. Protein: CASSLGQLTGELFF.

This clone showed up just a few times. J is TRBJ2-1 and V is TRBV4-2; 8 bases agree with TRBD2. CDR3 size: 15 residues. The junction had 6 bases not matched to a gene; V was cut back by 0 bases and J by 8 bases. CDR1 is LGHNA and CDR2 is YNFKEQ in the germline V gene. CDR3 DNA sequence: TGTGCCAGCAGCCAAGATGCTAGCGGGCTCGATGAGCAGTTCTTC. Its translation is CASSQDASGLDEQFF.

This rearrangement joins TRBV28 to TRBJ2-5; 9 bases are shared with TRBD1. The CDR3 totals 16 residues. Looked up from germline, CDR1 is MDHEN and CDR2 is SYDVKM. Trimming cost V 2 bases and J 9 bases; bases outside gene matches: 13. The CDR3 spells CASSLRRQGGRGAQYF. The CDR3 DNA reads as TGTGCCAGCAGTTTACGGCGACAGGGGGGAAGAGGGGCCCAGTACTTC. Filled out from reference TRBV28 and TRBJ2-5, the complete variable domain reads DVKVTQSSRYLVKRTGEKVFLECVQDMDHENMFWYRQDPGLGLRLIYFSYDVKMKEKGDIPEGYSVSREKKERFSLILESASTNQTSMYLCASSLRRQGGRGAQYFGPGTRLLVL.

This clone has only a few counts. The chain joins TRBV28 to TRBJ2-7; D possibly corresponds to TRBD2 (5 bases). Germline V gene sequence: CDR1 MDHEN, CDR2 SYDVKM. The V end was cut by 4 bases, the J end by 0 bases, with 10 bases between. This CDR3 contains 14 residues. CDR3 in DNA: TGTGCCAGCAGTTGGGGAGTTTTCTCCTACGAGCAGTACTTC. It yields the protein CASSWGVFSYEQYF. The full variable domain, completed using reference TRBV28 and TRBJ2-7, is DVKVTQSSRYLVKRTGEKVFLECVQDMDHENMFWYRQDPGLGLRLIYFSYDVKMKEKGDIPEGYSVSREKKERFSLILESASTNQTSMYLCASSWGVFSYEQYFGPGTRLTVT.

The genes are TRBV5-1 and TRBJ2-5, with TRBD2 matching 8 bases. The V segment lost 5 bases and the J segment 3 bases; nucleotides outside the gene matches: 3. Germline V lookup: CDR1 SGHRS, CDR2 YFSETQ. The CDR3 has 13 residues. The CDR3 coding sequence is TGCGCCAGCAGGTGGACTAGCAAAGAGACCCAGTACTTC. Translation gives CASRWTSKETQYF.

Of note for this clone: This could be a read error, since a much larger clone is one nucleotide away. J is TRBJ1-2 and V is TRBV25-1; TRBD1 matches at 7 bases. This CDR3 comprises 13 residues. Looked up from germline, CDR1 is MGHDK and CDR2 is SYGVNS. CDR3 DNA sequence: TGTTCCAGCAGTCCACTGACAGGGCGGGGCTACACCTTC. Its protein is CSSSPLTGRGYTF.

The J gene is TRBJ2-5, the V gene TRBV29-1; no reliable D call. CDR1 and CDR2 from the germline V gene are SQVTM and ANQGSEA. V gave up 4 bases and J gave up 4 bases, with 10 bases separating them. The CDR3 contains 12 residues. In DNA form, the CDR3 reads TGCAGCGTTGTAGCAAGAGCAGAGACCCAGTACTTC. Translation: CSVVARAETQYF.

This rearrangement joins TRBV5-1 to TRBJ2-3; 11 bases map to TRBD2. Losses at the gene ends were 4 bases for V and 4 bases for J; bases not matched to a gene: 11. Germline lookup yields CDR1 SGHRS and CDR2 YFSETQ. This CDR3 contains 17 residues. The CDR3 DNA sequence: TGCGCCAGCAGCGCACTAGCGGGAGTCCCTTCCCCAGATACGCAGTATTTT. It codes for CASSALAGVPSPDTQYF.

As to this clone: The sample carries other DNA sequences with the same CDR3. CDR3 coding DNA: TGTGCCAGTAGTGGTCGACACATTTCGGGGCAGCCCCAGCATTTT. The encoded protein is CASSGRHISGQPQHF. The rearrangement uses TRBV19 and TRBJ1-5; D unresolved. The CDR3 contains 15 residues. V was pared by 5 bases and J by 7 bases, with 18 bases between. CDR1 LNHDA and CDR2 SQIVND come from the germline V gene (reference sequence).

The chain recombines TRBV4-2 with TRBJ2-1; tentatively, D is TRBD2 (6 bases). Trimming took 0 bases from V and 2 from J, leaving 8 bases between them. Germline CDR1 and CDR2: LGHNA and YNFKEQ. The CDR3 has 15 residues. CDR3: CASSQDGSAYNEQFF. The CDR3 DNA sequence: TGTGCCAGCAGCCAAGACGGGAGTGCCTACAATGAGCAGTTCTTC.

This clone turned up a few times. The rearrangement uses TRBV27 and TRBJ1-1; 8 bases fit TRBD1. Germline V gives CDR1 MNHEY, CDR2 SMNVEV (reference sequence). J lost 4 bases, V lost 6 bases, and 4 bases had no gene match. This CDR3 has 13 residues. The CDR3 DNA reads as TGTGCCAGCAGGTCTACAGGGGGCACTGAAGCTTTCTTT. Encoded protein: CASRSTGGTEAFF.

This clone showed up many times. The chain joins TRBV30 to TRBJ2-5; 10 nucleotides agree with TRBD1. The CDR3 has 14 amino acids. After removal of 1 base from V and 5 bases from J, the junction contained 4 bases not matched to a gene. From germline, CDR1 is GTSNPN and CDR2 SVGIG (reference sequence). The CDR3: CAWSGDRGRETQYF. The CDR3 coding sequence is TGTGCCTGGAGTGGGGACAGGGGTAGGGAGACCCAGTACTTC.